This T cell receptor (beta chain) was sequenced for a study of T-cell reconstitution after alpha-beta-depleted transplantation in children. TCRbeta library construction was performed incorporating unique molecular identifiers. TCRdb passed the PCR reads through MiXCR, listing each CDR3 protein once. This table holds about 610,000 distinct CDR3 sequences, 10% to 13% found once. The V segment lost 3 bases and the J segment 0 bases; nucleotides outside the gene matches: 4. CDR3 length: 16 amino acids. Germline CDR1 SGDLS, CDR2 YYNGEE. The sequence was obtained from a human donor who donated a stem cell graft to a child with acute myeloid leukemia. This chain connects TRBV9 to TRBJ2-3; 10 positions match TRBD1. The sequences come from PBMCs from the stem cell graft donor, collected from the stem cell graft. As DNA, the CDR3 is TGTGCCAGCAGCGGAGGGACAGGGGTTAGCACAGATACGCAGTATTTT. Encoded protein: CASSGGTGVSTDTQYF.